The TCR beta chain described here comes from a study of blood T cell repertoires in COVID-19 (dated by TCRdb to between 2020 and 2021). Looking at the study overall: Samples from collaborators originated in the United States, Italy and Spain and spanned both the acute and convalescent phases of COVID-19. The prospective study material was composed of cDNA or gDNA derived from T cells, B-cell-depleted T cells, or PBMCs. Deeply sampled blood TCRbeta repertoires from subjects exposed to, actively infected with, or recovered from COVID-19 were included in the dataset. The repertoires were released in a freely available public database intended as a resource for research on the immune response to SARS-CoV-2. The samples were drawn from two sources: the first 160 participants of the ongoing ImmuneRACE study, and about 1,300 subjects contributed by 6 global collaborators. Nearly every sample came with metadata listing a de-identified subject ID, COVID-19 status, age in years and sex. Where available, HLA class I and class II types were taken from metadata supplied by the sample provider and were not determined by assay-based typing.

As encoded in the germline V gene, CDR1 is SGHTA while CDR2 is FQGNSA. Measured from the cysteine to the phenylalanine, the CDR3 is 14 residues long. The kept DNA is CDR3 alone, 42 bases in frame from the first base. V was cut back by 5 bases and J by 1 base, leaving a gap of 11 bases between them. Collaborating institutions collected whole blood in K2EDTA tubes following their own protocols. For TCRbeta analysis, collaborators shipped samples in one of three forms: frozen whole blood, isolated PBMCs, or DNA extracted from either of those sample types. The immunoSEQ Assay, a bias-controlled multiplex PCR, was used to amplify TCRbeta CDR3 regions from genomic DNA. The paper's processing steps were these. The number of nucleated cells in each sample was estimated from the amplification of reference gene primers within the assay. Sequence reads were collapsed and filtered to measure the absolute abundance of every unique TCRbeta CDR3 rearrangement. For each sample, productive Simpson clonality was calculated by taking the square root of Simpson's diversity index across productive rearrangements. The clones in this table, taken by TCRdb from immuneACCESS, are in-frame only. Not every clone is retained; where verified, under half of the shortfall comes from an unresolved V gene, and the cause of the rest is unknown. The V and J calls and the clone size are those of that table, but D and trimming were determined from the DNA. The sample data list tens of thousands of clones, and about 92% of these were observed just once. Clones ranked in the top ten supply approximately 0.95% of the sample.

As to this clone: No cognate antigen has been identified for it. No qualities accompany the bases; no much larger clone lies one base away.

Overall results and qualifications from the work: The quantity of clinical and demographic metadata differed by source and by participant and was supplied without curation.

The receptor's source is a male donor with active COVID-19. Source material: peripheral blood. The V gene is TRBV7-2 and the J gene is TRBJ1-1; 6 matching bases give a weak D call of TRBD1. The nucleotide sequence reads as follows: TGTGCCAGCAGCAACCAGGGGCGGAACACTGAAGCTTTCTTT. It translates as CASSNQGRNTEAFF.